This entry lists 3 T cell receptor beta chains sequenced from one sample in a study of control samples from healthy donors and cancer patients. The data were produced by immunoSEQ multiplex PCR, yet TCRdb's version contains in-frame clones alone and is incomplete. This sample yields roughly 59,000 clones, of which approximately 92% are seen a single time; around 1.7% belongs to the top ten. The sample taken for sequencing was PBMCs. These TCRs come from a man between 40 and 49 years old with colorectal cancer.

The chain carries TRBV25-1 and TRBJ1-2, with D tentatively TRBD1 (5 bases). CDR3 length equals 14 residues. Germline-derived CDR1 and CDR2 are MGHDK and SYGVNS. Trimming left V 4 bases short and J 2 bases short, with 11 bases between. Written as DNA, the CDR3 is TGTGCCAGCAGTGGAGGGGCCGGCAACTATGGCTACACCTTC. Residues: CASSGGAGNYGYTF.

The rearrangement links TRBV9 to TRBJ1-2; a weak D match, TRBD1 (5 bases). V was clipped by 3 bases and J by 6 bases, with 15 bases between them. This CDR3 comprises 14 residues. Germline V gene lookup returns CDR1 SGDLS and CDR2 YYNGEE. The CDR3 bases are TGTGCCAGCAGCGCTGCGGGGGGAGTGGATGGCTACACCTTC. This sequence encodes CASSAAGGVDGYTF.

The chain combines TRBV18 with TRBJ1-5, with unresolved D. The germline V gene has CDR1 KGHSH and CDR2 LQKENI. Trimming pared 1 base from V and 0 bases from J, leaving 4 bases between. The CDR3 spans 14 residues. The CDR3 region has the DNA TGTGCCAGCTCACCACAGAGTAGCAATCAGCCCCAGCATTTT. It codes for CASSPQSSNQPQHF.